This T cell receptor (beta chain) was retrieved from a study of regulatory T cells in long-lasting Graves disease. For the study at large: Newly diagnosed Graves' patients had taken antithyroid drugs under 3 months.

As to this clonotype: What it binds is not known.

This sample's time point: newly diagnosed GD, antithyroid drugs for less than 3 months. Isolated PBMC RNA provided the starting material for the TCR library. Study observations and caveats: A greater number of public clonotypes (approximately 2,500) was shared by persistent patients than by new patients (around 970). TRBV28, TRBJ1-2 and TRBJ2-5 emerged as the favored segments in persistent disease.

This CDR3 is built from 14 residues. Trimming took 5 bases from V and 4 from J, leaving 11 bases between them. CDR1 KGHDR and CDR2 SFDVKD come from the germline V gene. iRepertoire HTBI primers and Arm-PCR of CDR3 regions built TCR beta libraries. Via MiXCR, TCRdb re-called the multiplex PCR reads, giving one row per CDR3 protein. The data contain hundreds of thousands of distinct CDR3 sequences, roughly 13% of them seen just once; the ten biggest clones take up roughly 9.7%. This same sample was also taken into another study, of T cells in Graves' hyperthyroidism and ophthalmopathy. Per that paper: Most thyroid clonotypes expanded above 0.001 were also detected in blood.

The chain joins TRBV24-1 to TRBJ2-4, with unresolved D. The sequenced sample was peripheral blood mononuclear cells (PBMCs), obtained at new diagnosis, from a patient treated with antithyroid drugs. This TCR was recovered from a man aged 30 to 45 with Graves disease. CDR3 bases: TGTGCCACCAGTGTCTCGGACGGGAAAAACATTCAGTACTTC. Encoded protein: CATSVSDGKNIQYF.